The 27 T cell receptor delta chains given below trace back to one sample, sequenced in a study of gamma-delta chains in newborns, infants, children. TCRdb redid clone calling on the reads using CATT. Among about 5,400 delta-chain clones, 13% to 15% were seen once, and the ten largest hold 23%. Source: blood, taken at baseline. The source is a child who was a newborn, infant or young child, either healthy, febrile or measles-vaccinated (not recorded which).

This clone counts as medium-sized. Distinct nucleotide sequences in the sample also encode this CDR3. This sequence joins TRDV2 and TRDJ1; 7 bases fit TRDD3. The CDR3 sequence is 15 residues long. The ends lost 2 bases at V and 0 bases at J; junction bases unmatched: 5. CDR1 is GEAIGNYY and CDR2 is EKD in the germline V gene. Written as DNA, the CDR3 is TGTGCCTGTGACATCTTGGGGGAGAACACCGATAAACTCATCTTT. As protein: CACDILGENTDKLIF.

By share, this clone ranks as medium-sized. This sequence joins TRDV2 and TRDJ3, with 7 nucleotides matching TRDD3. Germline CDR1 GEAIGNYY, CDR2 EKD. V trimming: 0 bases; J trimming: 0 bases; junction bases outside the gene matches: 10. This CDR3 is built from 20 residues. The CDR3 nucleotides read TGTGCCTGTGACACCGCCTGGGGGGTGGAAAGCTCCTGGGACACCCGACAGATGTTTTTC. The encoded protein is CACDTAWGVESSWDTRQMFF.

The rearrangement links TRDV1 to TRDJ1, with D unresolved. V lost 5 bases to trimming and J lost 0 bases, with 13 bases between them. The V gene's germline CDR1 is TSWWSYY and CDR2 QGS. CDR3 length equals 15 residues. The CDR3 is CALGMPGRYTDKLIF. The CDR3 region has the DNA TGTGCTCTTGGGATGCCTGGACGCTACACCGATAAACTCATCTTT.

This clone is medium-sized within its sample. The chain has TRDV3 and TRDJ1; 9 bases align to TRDD2. There are 18 residues in the CDR3. Looked up from germline, CDR1 is TVYSNPD and CDR2 is GDNSRS (reference sequence). With V trimmed by 5 bases and J by 3 bases, 22 bases remained unmatched. CDR3 amino acids: CAVLAFLRRWGTADKLIF. The CDR3 coding sequence is TGTGCCGTTCTTGCCTTCCTACGAAGGTGGGGGACAGCCGATAAACTCATCTTT.

A word on this clone: Since a much larger clone is just one base distant, this may be a read error. This sample includes further DNA sequences coding for the same CDR3. The J gene is TRDJ1, the V gene TRDV1, with TRDD3 matching over 11 bases. Looked up from germline, CDR1 is TSWWSYY and CDR2 is QGS. The CDR3 length is 23 residues. CDR3: CALGELSPPSMYWGIAYTDKLIF. In DNA, the CDR3 is TGTGCTCTTGGGGAACTTAGCCCTCCTTCCATGTACTGGGGGATAGCGTACACTGATAAACTCATCTTT.

This clone was counted a few times. CDR3 region: CACDQILTGGLHTDKLIF. The CDR3 DNA reads as TGTGCCTGTGACCAGATCCTTACTGGGGGACTTCACACCGATAAACTCATCTTT. The chain joins TRDV2 to TRDJ1; 9 nucleotides match TRDD3. Germline V gives CDR1 GEAIGNYY, CDR2 EKD. The CDR3 loop spans 18 amino acids. Unmatched junction bases numbered 13, after V lost 3 bases and J lost 0 bases.

The table lists this clone with a few counts. This chain joins TRDV3 and TRDJ1; the match to TRDD3 covers 13 bases. The CDR3 runs 25 residues. The ends lost 0 bases at V and 0 bases at J; junction bases unmatched: 31. CDR1 and CDR2 (germline): TVYSNPD, GDNSRS (reference sequence). CDR3: CAFRGFLTGRPMLILGDTYTDKLIF. The DNA of the CDR3 is TGTGCCTTTAGGGGGTTCCTAACGGGGAGGCCCATGCTCATACTGGGGGATACGTACACCGATAAACTCATCTTT.

This clone was seen once. The chain uses TRDV2 and TRDJ1; TRDD3 aligns across 10 bases. This CDR3 spans 18 amino acids. J lost 1 base, V lost 3 bases, and 13 bases had no gene match. Germline V gives CDR1 GEAIGNYY, CDR2 EKD. CDR3 region: CACDVVLGDARLTDKLIF. Written as DNA, the CDR3 is TGTGCCTGTGACGTCGTACTGGGGGATGCAAGACTCACCGATAAACTCATCTTT.

This clone counts as medium-sized. The V gene is TRDV2, the J gene TRDJ1; 8 bases align to TRDD3. J was trimmed by 0 bases and V by 2 bases; bases with no gene match: 13. Germline CDR1 and CDR2: GEAIGNYY and EKD. This CDR3 has 18 residues. Here the CDR3 DNA reads TGTGCCTGTGACAACGTCGGTACTGGGGGTCACCACACCGATAAACTCATCTTT. Protein product: CACDNVGTGGHHTDKLIF.

V gene TRDV1 combines with J gene TRDJ1, with D possibly matching TRDD3 (5 bases). Germline loops: CDR1 TSWWSYY, CDR2 QGS. The ends were cut back, 4 bases at V and 0 bases at J, with 15 bases in the middle. CDR3 length: 16 amino acids. CDR3 loop: CALGAFRGLYTDKLIF. In DNA, the CDR3 is TGTGCTCTTGGGGCATTCCGGGGACTGTACACCGATAAACTCATCTTT.

This clone rates as medium-sized. The chain employs TRDV2 and TRDJ2; 8 bases align to TRDD3. The CDR3 runs to 17 residues. V lost 4 bases, J lost 2 bases, and 11 bases stayed unmatched. Germline assignment: CDR1 GEAIGNYY and CDR2 EKD. CDR3 sequence: CACDPVLGATLTAQLFF. Here the CDR3 DNA reads TGTGCCTGTGATCCCGTACTGGGGGCCACCTTGACAGCACAACTCTTCTTT.

The chain uses TRDV2 and TRDJ2, with 7 bases fitting TRDD3. Germline loops: CDR1 GEAIGNYY, CDR2 EKD. This CDR3 spans 19 amino acids. V was pared by 0 bases and J by 0 bases, with 12 bases of the junction left unmatched. As DNA, the CDR3 is TGTGCCTGTGACACCGGGAGGTTAGGGGGATCCCCTTTGACAGCACAACTCTTCTTT. It yields the protein CACDTGRLGGSPLTAQLFF.

A few counts support this clone. This chain uses TRDV1 with TRDJ1; 8 bases are shared with TRDD3. Germline lookup yields CDR1 TSWWSYY and CDR2 QGS. The trim removed 8 bases at V and 0 bases at J, leaving 23 bases unmatched. The CDR3 totals 20 residues. CDR3 in DNA: TGTGCTCTTACTTTTCTTCCCACGACTGGGGGGTCTTGGTACACCGATAAACTCATCTTT. It specifies CALTFLPTTGGSWYTDKLIF.

By sample fraction, this clone is medium-sized. V is TRDV2 and J is TRDJ1; 9 bases are a match to TRDD3. There are 16 residues in the CDR3. Germline-derived CDR1 and CDR2 are GEAIGNYY and EKD. The V and J ends lost 4 bases and 11 bases, in that order; junction bases with no gene match: 19. The CDR3 region is CACDRLGDSWASRLIF. In DNA, the CDR3 is TGTGCCTGTGATCGCCTGGGGGATTCGTGGGCCTCAAGGCTCATCTTT.

A note on this clone: A read error may be the cause here, since a much bigger clone is one base away. CDR3 loop: CAFGELIPGKLIF. The CDR3 DNA sequence: TGTGCTTTTGGGGAACTGATTCCGGGTAAACTCATCTTT. This rearrangement joins TRDV1 to TRDJ1; perhaps TRDD3 as D (5 bases). There are 13 residues in the CDR3. The germline CDR1 and CDR2 sequences are TSWWSYY and QGS.

This clone is termed medium-sized. The chain combines TRDV1 with TRDJ1; 13 bases line up with TRDD3. This CDR3 is built from 21 residues. Germline CDR1 reads TSWWSYY; CDR2 reads QGS. Trimming removed 0 bases from V and 5 bases from J; junction bases left unmatched: 18. The CDR3 loop reads CALGELPWTPYWGIRGDKLIF. CDR3 nucleotides: TGTGCTCTTGGGGAACTTCCTTGGACCCCGTACTGGGGGATACGGGGAGATAAACTCATCTTT.

With respect to this clone: The TCRdb record carries a much larger clone's protein, which differs from this DNA's translation at residue 4; a read error is the likely cause, and the protein listed here is the DNA translation. V and J are TRDV1 and TRDJ1, with 9 bases fitting TRDD3. The V and J ends lost 7 bases and 11 bases, in that order; junction bases with no gene match: 29. The CDR3 spans 19 residues. Germline V lookup: CDR1 TSWWSYY, CDR2 QGS. CDR3 nucleotide sequence: TGTGCTCTTGAGAGCCCCGCTACGAGGGGGGATACTCCGGGGTTAAGGCTCATCTTT. Translation gives CALESPATRGDTPGLRLIF.

With respect to this clone: Possible read error: a much larger clone is one base away. Other DNA sequences from this sample encode an identical CDR3 as well. The chain joins TRDV2 to TRDJ3, with TRDD3 matching 10 bases. The CDR3 is 18 residues long. The germline V gene encodes CDR1 GEAIGNYY and CDR2 EKD. For the CDR3, the DNA is TGTGCCTGTGATGTACTGGGGGATTCATCCTGGGACACCCGACAGATGTTCTTC. Its translation: CACDVLGDSSWDTRQMFF.

This sequence joins TRDV3 and TRDJ1; TRDD3 is a possible D gene (5 bases). This CDR3 region has 13 residues. The germline V and J ends were trimmed by 4 bases and 3 bases, with 15 bases remaining between them. Germline loops: CDR1 TVYSNPD, CDR2 GDNSRS (reference sequence). The CDR3 region has the DNA TGTGCCTCATTCTGGGTACTGGCCGATAAACTCATCTTT. Translated, it gives CASFWVLADKLIF.

In this sample, this clone turned up a few times. The chain has TRDV1 and TRDJ1; D might be TRDD3 (8 bases). The CDR3 contains 24 residues. V was cut by 1 base and J by 0 bases, with 36 bases left in between. Looked up from germline, CDR1 is TSWWSYY and CDR2 is QGS. CDR3 coding DNA: TGTGCTCTTGGGGAACCCCCTCGCGTTCCTACGTACTTAGCTGGGGGAGAGTACACCGATAAACTCATCTTT. Amino acid sequence: CALGEPPRVPTYLAGGEYTDKLIF.

With respect to this clone: A far bigger clonotype differs at one base, so this is likely a read error. This rearrangement joins TRDV1 to TRDJ1, with D uncertain. CDR1 is TSWWSYY, CDR2 QGS, per germline. The CDR3 loop spans 11 amino acids. The V end lost 5 bases, the J end lost 7 bases, and 8 bases lay between the germline ends. CDR3 DNA sequence: TGTGCTCTTGGGCTCGTCTTTAAACTCATCTTT. Its protein is CALGLVFKLIF.

In this sample, this clone is medium-sized. V usage is TRDV2 and J usage is TRDJ1, with 10 bases aligning to TRDD3. The CDR3 spans 15 residues. Germline trimming cut 0 bases from V and 11 bases from J; bases unmatched to any gene: 11. Germline V lookup: CDR1 GEAIGNYY, CDR2 EKD. The CDR3, as DNA: TGTGCCTGTGACACCGTCCAACTGGGGGATGATGTTCTCATCTTT. Translated: CACDTVQLGDDVLIF.

This clone is medium-sized in the sample. The V and J genes are TRDV1 and TRDJ1; TRDD3 matches 11 bases. CDR3 length: 16 amino acids. Per the germline V gene, CDR1 is TSWWSYY and CDR2 is QGS. V lost 6 bases, J lost 3 bases, and 9 bases stayed unmatched. CDR3 region: CALGPGGYRYADKLIF. For the CDR3, the DNA is TGTGCTCTTGGACCTGGGGGATACAGGTACGCCGATAAACTCATCTTT.

The genes are TRDV3 and TRDJ2; the match to TRDD3 covers 13 bases. Per the germline V gene, CDR1 is TVYSNPD and CDR2 is GDNSRS (reference sequence). CDR3 size: 15 residues. The CDR3 region is CASLLLGDTQAQLFF. The CDR3 coding sequence is TGTGCTTCCCTTCTACTGGGGGATACGCAGGCACAACTCTTCTTT.

In this sample, this clone is medium-sized. This same CDR3 is encoded by further DNA sequences in the sample. The chain employs TRDV1 and TRDJ1; 13 bases match TRDD3. The CDR3 contains 23 residues. V shed 2 bases and J 2 bases; nucleotides not matched to a gene: 23. Germline CDR1 reads TSWWSYY; CDR2 reads QGS. The CDR3 reads CALGEEFLLRLLLGDTPTDKLIF. Here the CDR3 DNA reads TGTGCTCTTGGGGAAGAGTTTCTTTTGCGTTTATTACTGGGGGATACGCCTACCGATAAACTCATCTTT.

A few counts support this clone. A far larger clone is just one base off, so this is likely a read error. Other DNA sequences from this sample encode an identical CDR3 as well. This chain links TRDV1 with TRDJ2; TRDD2 matches at 9 bases. CDR3 size: 26 residues. Germline V CDR1 and CDR2: TSWWSYY, QGS. CDR3 nucleotides: TGTGCTCTTGGGGAACTTTCCCCGTCCTTCCTACGTGGTGTGGGGGACCGATACGCTTTGACAGCGCAACTCTTCTTT. Amino acid sequence: CALGELSPSFLRGVGDRYALTAQLFF.

Remarks on this clone: This likely stems from a read error, as it lies one base from a far larger clone. This chain joins TRDV1 and TRDJ2, with 9 nucleotides matching TRDD2. The CDR3 runs to 26 residues. Looked up from germline, CDR1 is TSWWSYY and CDR2 is QGS. CDR3 coding DNA: TGTGCTCTTGGGGAACTTTCCCCGTCCTTCCTACGTGGTGTGGGGGACCGATACGCTTTGATAGCACAACTCTTCTTT. Its protein is CALGELSPSFLRGVGDRYALIAQLFF.